Listed below are T cell receptor beta chains from one sample, sequenced in a study of yellow fever vaccine responses in identical twins. TCRdb called the RT-PCR reads again in MiXCR, with one record for every CDR3 protein. The sample lists about 11,000 distinct CDR3 sequences, 77% seen once, with roughly 7% in the top ten. The source was T cells from blood (PBMCs), unsorted or a sorted subset (not recorded which), collected before or after yellow fever vaccination (not recorded which). The receptors come from a woman aged 18-35 years who received the yellow fever vaccine. Both conserved end residues are part of each CDR3. Fields, in order: V gene, clone size, CDR3 length, J gene, D gene, CDR3 DNA, CDR3 protein. The D gene is left open where the match is weak. Not every row has a clone size; where given, it reads once, few, many or a size class.

v_gene: TRBV11-1
abundance: -
len: 15
j_gene: TRBJ2-5
d_gene: -
CDR3nt: TGTGCCAGCAGCTCCATTGGAGGGGCGCAAGAGACCCAGTACTTC
CDR3aa: CASSSIGGAQETQYF

v_gene: TRBV4-3
abundance: -
len: 14
j_gene: TRBJ2-7
d_gene: -
CDR3nt: TGCGCCAGCAGCCAAGATAGGTTGGGCTACGAGCAGTACTTC
CDR3aa: CASSQDRLGYEQYF

v_gene: TRBV29-1
abundance: -
len: 13
j_gene: TRBJ2-2
d_gene: -
CDR3nt: TGCAGCGTTGTTATAGCGAACACCGGGGAGCTGTTTTTT
CDR3aa: CSVVIANTGELFF

v_gene: TRBV6-5
abundance: -
len: 13
j_gene: TRBJ1-2
d_gene: TRBD1
CDR3nt: TGTGCCAGCAGTTACCGACAGGGTTCCGGCTACACCTTC
CDR3aa: CASSYRQGSGYTF

v_gene: TRBV2
abundance: -
len: 12
j_gene: TRBJ2-1
d_gene: -
CDR3nt: TGTGCCAGTACCCCCGGGTACAATGAGCAGTTCTTC
CDR3aa: CASTPGYNEQFF

v_gene: TRBV29-1
abundance: few
len: 13
j_gene: TRBJ2-7
d_gene: -
CDR3nt: TGCAGCGTTGAACAGGACGGAGCCTACGAGCAGTACTTC
CDR3aa: CSVEQDGAYEQYF

v_gene: TRBV15
abundance: -
len: 13
j_gene: TRBJ2-7
d_gene: -
CDR3nt: TGTGCCACCAGCGTTCGAGGCGCCTACGAGCAGTACTTC
CDR3aa: CATSVRGAYEQYF

v_gene: TRBV2
abundance: -
len: 14
j_gene: TRBJ1-1
d_gene: -
CDR3nt: TGTGCCAGCAGTGAGGCGGGGACGGGTACTGAAGCTTTCTTT
CDR3aa: CASSEAGTGTEAFF

v_gene: TRBV5-1
abundance: -
len: 16
j_gene: TRBJ2-1
d_gene: TRBD2
CDR3nt: TGCGCCAGCAGCTTGGCGGGGGACTACCCCTACAATGAGCAGTTCTTC
CDR3aa: CASSLAGDYPYNEQFF

v_gene: TRBV11-2
abundance: -
len: 20
j_gene: TRBJ2-2
d_gene: -
CDR3nt: TGTGCCAGCAGCTTAGATGGACTACCGCCTTCCCCCCATAACACCGGGGAGCTGTTTTTT
CDR3aa: CASSLDGLPPSPHNTGELFF

v_gene: TRBV11-1
abundance: -
len: 18
j_gene: TRBJ1-2
d_gene: -
CDR3nt: TGTGCCAGCAGCCCCCCCCTTCTTATTTCGGCGACTAACTATGGCTACACCTTC
CDR3aa: CASSPPLLISATNYGYTF

v_gene: TRBV7-7
abundance: -
len: 14
j_gene: TRBJ1-3
d_gene: -
CDR3nt: TGTGCCAGCAGCGAAGGGACATTCGGAAACACCATATATTTT
CDR3aa: CASSEGTFGNTIYF

v_gene: TRBV14
abundance: -
len: 14
j_gene: TRBJ1-1
d_gene: -
CDR3nt: TGTGCCAGCAGCCCGTGGGGGACCAACACTGAAGCTTTCTTT
CDR3aa: CASSPWGTNTEAFF

v_gene: TRBV5-6
abundance: -
len: 16
j_gene: TRBJ2-7
d_gene: TRBD1
CDR3nt: TGTGCCAGCAGCTTGATAGACAGGGGCGCCCGCTACGAGCAGTACTTC
CDR3aa: CASSLIDRGARYEQYF

v_gene: TRBV6-2/TRBV6-3
abundance: -
len: 17
j_gene: TRBJ1-1
d_gene: -
CDR3nt: TGTGCCAGCAGTTACTCGGCCGGGGAGGGAGCTTTCACTGAAGCTTTCTTT
CDR3aa: CASSYSAGEGAFTEAFF

v_gene: TRBV6-4
abundance: -
len: 15
j_gene: TRBJ2-5
d_gene: TRBD1
CDR3nt: TGTGCCAGCAGTGACCAAACAGGGGGCGGAGAGACCCAGTACTTC
CDR3aa: CASSDQTGGGETQYF

v_gene: TRBV23-1
abundance: few
len: 15
j_gene: TRBJ1-1
d_gene: TRBD1
CDR3nt: TGCGCCAGCAGCCCGGGGACAGGGCTGAACACTGAAGCTTTCTTT
CDR3aa: CASSPGTGLNTEAFF

v_gene: TRBV28
abundance: -
len: 14
j_gene: TRBJ1-1
d_gene: -
CDR3nt: TGTGCCAGCAGTTTTCGGTTGGCAGCCACTGAAGCTTTCTTT
CDR3aa: CASSFRLAATEAFF

v_gene: TRBV7-9
abundance: -
len: 16
j_gene: TRBJ2-1
d_gene: TRBD2
CDR3nt: TGTGCCAGCAGCCCGGGGGGAGGTCAAAACAGGTATGAGCAGTTCTTC
CDR3aa: CASSPGGGQNRYEQFF

v_gene: TRBV12-3/TRBV12-4
abundance: -
len: 14
j_gene: TRBJ2-2
d_gene: TRBD2
CDR3nt: TGTGCCAGCAACGTAGCGGGAGGCGCCGGGGAGCTGTTTTTT
CDR3aa: CASNVAGGAGELFF

v_gene: TRBV6-1
abundance: -
len: 13
j_gene: TRBJ2-1
d_gene: TRBD2
CDR3nt: TGTGCCAGCACCAAGCGGGAGTCCAATGAGCAGTTCTTC
CDR3aa: CASTKRESNEQFF

v_gene: TRBV4-1
abundance: -
len: 14
j_gene: TRBJ1-5
d_gene: -
CDR3nt: TGCGCCAGCAGCCAAGATCGGGGGAATCAGCCCCAGCATTTT
CDR3aa: CASSQDRGNQPQHF

v_gene: TRBV10-3
abundance: medium-sized
len: 14
j_gene: TRBJ1-3
d_gene: -
CDR3nt: TGTGCCATCATGGGGGAGGCGAGTGGAAACACCATATATTTT
CDR3aa: CAIMGEASGNTIYF

v_gene: TRBV7-9
abundance: -
len: 15
j_gene: TRBJ2-3
d_gene: -
CDR3nt: TGTGCCAGCAGCCTCCTAGACTCGAGCACAGATACGCAGTATTTT
CDR3aa: CASSLLDSSTDTQYF

v_gene: TRBV13
abundance: few
len: 15
j_gene: TRBJ2-3
d_gene: TRBD2
CDR3nt: TGTGCCAGCAGCTTTCGACTAGCGGGAGAGGATACGCAGTATTTT
CDR3aa: CASSFRLAGEDTQYF

v_gene: TRBV23-1
abundance: -
len: 16
j_gene: TRBJ1-6
d_gene: TRBD1
CDR3nt: TGCGCCAGCAGTTCGGGACAGGGGGCAGAAAATTCACCCCTCCACTTT
CDR3aa: CASSSGQGAENSPLHF

v_gene: TRBV20-1
abundance: -
len: 13
j_gene: TRBJ1-5
d_gene: -
CDR3nt: TGCAGTGCTAGGATGACACCTCATCAGCCCCAGCATTTT
CDR3aa: CSARMTPHQPQHF

v_gene: TRBV7-9
abundance: -
len: 13
j_gene: TRBJ1-1
d_gene: -
CDR3nt: TGTGCCAGCAGCTTTGGGGGTGGGGTTGAAGCTTTCTTT
CDR3aa: CASSFGGGVEAFF

v_gene: TRBV4-1
abundance: -
len: 13
j_gene: TRBJ2-7
d_gene: -
CDR3nt: TGCGCCAGCAGCCAACCGAACCGGGCGGAGCAGTACTTC
CDR3aa: CASSQPNRAEQYF

v_gene: TRBV11-1
abundance: few
len: 14
j_gene: TRBJ1-1
d_gene: -
CDR3nt: TGTGCCAGCAGCTTAGCCAGTTCGGGTACTGAAGCTTTCTTT
CDR3aa: CASSLASSGTEAFF

v_gene: TRBV10-3
abundance: -
len: 13
j_gene: TRBJ1-1
d_gene: -
CDR3nt: TGTGCCATGACCTCAGGGGTCTTCACTGAAGCTTTCTTT
CDR3aa: CAMTSGVFTEAFF

v_gene: TRBV11-2
abundance: -
len: 14
j_gene: TRBJ2-3
d_gene: -
CDR3nt: TGTGCCAGCAGCTTAGGGATCGAGGGAGATACGCAGTATTTT
CDR3aa: CASSLGIEGDTQYF

v_gene: TRBV2
abundance: few
len: 16
j_gene: TRBJ2-1
d_gene: -
CDR3nt: TGTGCCAGCAGCCAGGCAGGGGCTACCTCCTACAATGAGCAGTTCTTC
CDR3aa: CASSQAGATSYNEQFF

v_gene: TRBV3-1
abundance: -
len: 13
j_gene: TRBJ2-7
d_gene: -
CDR3nt: TGTGCCAGCAGCCTTGGACTTCCCTACGAGCAGTACTTC
CDR3aa: CASSLGLPYEQYF

v_gene: TRBV2
abundance: -
len: 13
j_gene: TRBJ2-3
d_gene: TRBD1
CDR3nt: TGTGCCATGACAGGGGAAACCACAGATACGCAGTATTTT
CDR3aa: CAMTGETTDTQYF

v_gene: TRBV4-2
abundance: -
len: 16
j_gene: TRBJ2-3
d_gene: TRBD2
CDR3nt: TGTGCCAGCAGCCAAGATATAGCGGGGGGGCCAGATACGCAGTATTTT
CDR3aa: CASSQDIAGGPDTQYF

v_gene: TRBV7-9
abundance: -
len: 13
j_gene: TRBJ1-1
d_gene: -
CDR3nt: TGTGCCAGCAGCTTAGCACTGAACACTGAAGCTTTCTTT
CDR3aa: CASSLALNTEAFF

v_gene: TRBV2
abundance: -
len: 14
j_gene: TRBJ2-5
d_gene: -
CDR3nt: TGTGCCAGCAGTGGGACTGAACCGCAAGAGACCCAGTACTTC
CDR3aa: CASSGTEPQETQYF

v_gene: TRBV13
abundance: -
len: 12
j_gene: TRBJ2-1
d_gene: -
CDR3nt: TGTGCCAGCAGAGTCGCCCCAATGGAGCAGTTCTTC
CDR3aa: CASRVAPMEQFF

v_gene: TRBV3-1
abundance: -
len: 15
j_gene: TRBJ2-5
d_gene: -
CDR3nt: TGTGCCAGCAGCCAAGATTTTGTTGGGGAGGAGACCCAGTACTTC
CDR3aa: CASSQDFVGEETQYF

v_gene: TRBV4-1
abundance: few
len: 12
j_gene: TRBJ1-1
d_gene: -
CDR3nt: TGCGCCAGCAGCCAAGTCGGCACTGAAGCTTTCTTT
CDR3aa: CASSQVGTEAFF

v_gene: TRBV5-4
abundance: -
len: 16
j_gene: TRBJ1-5
d_gene: -
CDR3nt: TGTGCCAGCAGCTTGGCGGAGAGTTCTTGGGGACAGCCCCAGCATTTT
CDR3aa: CASSLAESSWGQPQHF

v_gene: TRBV7-9
abundance: -
len: 12
j_gene: TRBJ1-3
d_gene: -
CDR3nt: TGTGCCAGCAGCCAAGACGCCGGTACCATATATTTT
CDR3aa: CASSQDAGTIYF

v_gene: TRBV7-6
abundance: -
len: 15
j_gene: TRBJ2-1
d_gene: TRBD1
CDR3nt: TGTGCCAGCAGCGTCGGGACAGCCTCTTCCAATGAGCAGTTCTTC
CDR3aa: CASSVGTASSNEQFF

v_gene: TRBV12-3/TRBV12-4
abundance: -
len: 12
j_gene: TRBJ1-1
d_gene: -
CDR3nt: TGTGCCAGCAGCCCCGTTCGGAGCGAAGCTTTCTTT
CDR3aa: CASSPVRSEAFF

v_gene: TRBV20-1
abundance: few
len: 14
j_gene: TRBJ1-6
d_gene: -
CDR3nt: TGCAGTGCTAGAGATGCCTACGAGAATTCACCCCTCCACTTT
CDR3aa: CSARDAYENSPLHF

v_gene: TRBV15
abundance: -
len: 13
j_gene: TRBJ1-5
d_gene: -
CDR3nt: TGTGCCACCAGCACAGGGCGATTTCAGCCCCAGCATTTT
CDR3aa: CATSTGRFQPQHF

v_gene: TRBV4-2
abundance: -
len: 15
j_gene: TRBJ2-3
d_gene: -
CDR3nt: TGTGCCAGCAGCCAAGAGGGGGCCGGCACAGATACGCAGTATTTT
CDR3aa: CASSQEGAGTDTQYF

v_gene: TRBV12-3/TRBV12-4
abundance: -
len: 15
j_gene: TRBJ2-1
d_gene: TRBD2
CDR3nt: TGTGCCAGCAGGGACACCGGACTAGCGGGAAATGAGCAGTTCTTC
CDR3aa: CASRDTGLAGNEQFF

v_gene: TRBV20-1
abundance: -
len: 12
j_gene: TRBJ1-1
d_gene: -
CDR3nt: TGCAGTGCTCCCTCTGGGCACACTGAAGCTTTCTTT
CDR3aa: CSAPSGHTEAFF

v_gene: TRBV11-3
abundance: once
len: 16
j_gene: TRBJ2-3
d_gene: -
CDR3nt: TGTGCCAGCAGCTTAGATCCCGCGGATTCGTCTCATACGCAGTATTTT
CDR3aa: CASSLDPADSSHTQYF

v_gene: TRBV28
abundance: few
len: 16
j_gene: TRBJ2-5
d_gene: TRBD2
CDR3nt: TGTGCCAGCAGTTTTGCTAGCGGGGGGGTCTGGGAGACCCAGTACTTC
CDR3aa: CASSFASGGVWETQYF